This is a list of T cell receptor beta chains from one sample in a study of cytomegalovirus exposure and HLA in healthy donors. Sequencing used immunoSEQ multiplex PCR; TCRdb keeps in-frame clones, though not all of them. The sample has roughly 200,000 clones, around 77% seen once. Sequencing used PBMCs. The receptors originated from a woman in her 30s in good health and CMV-seronegative. Both conserved end residues are part of each CDR3. The order of the fields is D gene, J gene, V gene, clone size, CDR3 DNA, CDR3 protein. D genes are given only for firm matches. Size values are once, few and many counts, or a class for expanded clones, and some rows have none.

.	TRBJ2-5	TRBV27	few	TGTGCCAGCAGTTTCCAGTGGGGGCGCGAGACCCAGTACTTC	CASSFQWGRETQYF
TRBD2	TRBJ2-2	TRBV6-6	.	TGTGCCAGCACCAAACGGGGGGAGACCGGGGAGCTGTTTTTT	CASTKRGETGELFF
.	TRBJ2-1	TRBV27	once	TGTGCCAGCAGTGGTGAACGGGGCCGGGGGTATGAGCAGTTCTTC	CASSGERGRGYEQFF
.	TRBJ2-7	TRBV7-6	once	TGTGCCAGCAGCTTATTACTAGAAAACTACGAGCAGTACTTC	CASSLLLENYEQYF
.	TRBJ2-5	TRBV19	.	TGTGCCAGTAGCCATCAGGGAGAGACCCAGTACTTC	CASSHQGETQYF
TRBD1	TRBJ1-4	TRBV2	once	TGTGCCAGCAATATCCAGGGGGAGCATAATGAAAAACTGTTTTTT	CASNIQGEHNEKLFF
TRBD1	TRBJ1-5	TRBV18	few	TGTGCCAGCTCACCCACCGACAGGGGAAGCAATCAGCCCCAGCATTTT	CASSPTDRGSNQPQHF
.	TRBJ2-2	TRBV7-2	.	TGTGCCAGCAGCTTAGTAGAGGGGCGGGGGCAAACCGGGGAGCTGTTTTTT	CASSLVEGRGQTGELFF
.	TRBJ2-3	TRBV10-1	few	TGCGCCAGCAGTGAAGAGGATCCGGCCACAGATACGCAGTATTTT	CASSEEDPATDTQYF
TRBD1	TRBJ1-2	TRBV5-4	.	TGTGCCAGCAGCTTGGGCGGGACAGGGGTCTTCTATGGCTACACCTTC	CASSLGGTGVFYGYTF
TRBD1	TRBJ2-2	TRBV5-1	.	TGCGCCAGCAGCTTGGGGACAGGGGCCACCGGGGAGCTGTTTTTT	CASSLGTGATGELFF